These 25 T cell receptor beta chains share one sample of origin, sequenced in a study of shared clonotypes between healthy human individuals. Clones were sequenced by immunoSEQ multiplex PCR, and TCRdb holds only the in-frame ones, with some missing. The table records about 1.1 million clones, 70% to 80% of them present only once. The specimen sequenced was memory CD4+ T cells from PBMCs. As to subset: CD45RA-negative fraction. The receptor set was obtained from a man younger than 35 in good health. Some clones in this sample may be carry-over from other donors' samples.

The chain uses TRBV2 and TRBJ1-5; D is unresolved. V gave up 10 bases and J gave up 2 bases, with 12 bases separating them. CDR1 and CDR2 from the germline V gene are SNHLY and FYNNEI. The CDR3 contains 13 residues. The CDR3 loop is CATQDGRNQPQHF. The DNA of the CDR3 is TGTGCCACCCAGGACGGCCGCAATCAGCCCCAGCATTTT. Using reference TRBV2 and TRBJ1-5 for the parts outside the CDR3, the full variable domain is EPEVTQTPSHQVTQMGQEVILRCVPISNHLYFYWYRQILGQKVEFLVSFYNNEISEKSEIFDDQFSVERPDGSNFTLKIRSTKLEDSAMYFCATQDGRNQPQHFGDGTRLSIL.

J is TRBJ2-7 and V is TRBV30; no clear D gene. This CDR3 is built from 12 residues. Germline V lookup: CDR1 GTSNPN, CDR2 SVGIG (reference sequence). V was clipped by 3 bases and J by 6 bases, with 12 bases between them. The DNA of the CDR3 is TGTGCCTGGAGCGATAGGAGCTCCGAGCAGTACTTC. Encoded protein: CAWSDRSSEQYF.

In its sample, this clone was seen a few times. The chain recombines TRBV11-2 with TRBJ1-1; 7 bases are shared with TRBD1. The CDR3 has 15 amino acids. CDR1 is SGHAT and CDR2 is FQNNGV in the germline V gene. Unmatched junction bases numbered 7, after V lost 5 bases and J lost 1 base. CDR3 amino acids: CASSPRAGGNTEAFF. The CDR3, as DNA: TGTGCCAGCAGCCCCCGGGCAGGGGGGAACACTGAAGCTTTCTTT.

The chain links TRBV2 to TRBJ2-5; D perhaps matches TRBD1 (5 bases). The CDR3 contains 13 residues. The V end was cut by 4 bases, the J end by 3 bases, with 9 bases between. The germline CDR1 and CDR2 sequences are SNHLY and FYNNEI. CDR3 region: CASSVGREETQYF. As DNA, the CDR3 is TGTGCCAGCAGTGTAGGCAGGGAAGAGACCCAGTACTTC.

The V call is TRBV28, the J call TRBJ2-7, with 11 bases lining up with TRBD2. The V gene's germline CDR1 is MDHEN and CDR2 SYDVKM. This CDR3 has 15 amino acids. V shed 2 bases and J 3 bases; nucleotides not matched to a gene: 3. CDR3 DNA: TGTGCCAGCAGTTTAACTAGCGGGAGCATCTACGAGCAGTACTTC. Encoded protein: CASSLTSGSIYEQYF.

The genes are TRBV2 and TRBJ1-2; D may be TRBD1 (6 bases). Trimming stripped 6 bases from V and 4 bases from J, with 18 bases between. The CDR3 has 15 residues. Germline V gene lookup returns CDR1 SNHLY and CDR2 FYNNEI. CDR3 coding DNA: TGTGCCAGCAGAGATCCAATACAGGGCCTCTATGGCTACACCTTC. Protein product: CASRDPIQGLYGYTF.

This clone has a single count. The chain joins TRBV28 to TRBJ2-7; D ambiguous. This CDR3 contains 14 residues. Germline assignment: CDR1 MDHEN and CDR2 SYDVKM. Trimming shortened V by 8 bases and J by 0 bases, and 14 bases separated the two germline ends. CDR3 sequence: CASAGGVTSYEQYF. CDR3 DNA: TGTGCCAGCGCTGGCGGAGTTACCTCCTACGAGCAGTACTTC.

The rearrangement links TRBV2 to TRBJ2-5, with a possible D match to TRBD2 (5 bases). The germline CDR1 and CDR2 sequences are SNHLY and FYNNEI. The CDR3 is 12 residues long. The ends were cut back, 7 bases at V and 4 bases at J, with 10 bases in the middle. CDR3 in DNA: TGTGCCAGCACGACTACTTCAGAGACCCAGTACTTC. Amino acids: CASTTTSETQYF.

The genes are TRBV4-3 and TRBJ2-7; 8 positions match TRBD1. The CDR3 contains 15 residues. V dropped 0 bases and J dropped 5; count of bases not matched to a gene: 6. Germline V gene data show CDR1 as LGHNA and CDR2 as YSLEER. This chain's CDR3 is CASSQEDRERDEQYF. The DNA for the CDR3 is TGCGCCAGCAGCCAAGAGGACAGGGAAAGGGACGAGCAGTACTTC.

This clone was picked up many times. The gene calls are TRBV11-2 and TRBJ2-1, with 7 nucleotides matching TRBD2. CDR3 length: 13 residues. V dropped 0 bases and J dropped 12; count of bases not matched to a gene: 5. Germline V gene data show CDR1 as SGHAT and CDR2 as FQNNGV. This CDR3 reads CASSLDGGLMQFF. For the CDR3, the DNA is TGTGCCAGCAGCTTAGATGGGGGACTAATGCAGTTCTTC.

This clone was counted many times. Other DNA sequences in the same sample also yield this CDR3. This sequence joins TRBV2 and TRBJ2-7, with 7 bases that match TRBD1. CDR3 length: 12 residues. J gave up 3 bases and V 6 bases, and 2 bases lay outside the gene matches. The V gene's germline CDR1 is SNHLY and CDR2 FYNNEI. The CDR3 sequence: CASRGDSYEQYF. The CDR3 nucleotides are TGTGCCAGCAGGGGGGACAGCTACGAGCAGTACTTC.

This clone was found once. The genes are TRBV7-3 and TRBJ2-2, with 11 bases fitting TRBD2. The CDR3 contains 19 residues. V lost 0 bases and J lost 1; bases outside the gene matches: 7. The germline V gene encodes CDR1 SGHTA and CDR2 FQGTGA. The CDR3 nucleotides read TGTGCCAGCAGCTTAACGGCTAGCGGGAGGCCACTGAACACCGGGGAGCTGTTTTTT. Amino acids: CASSLTASGRPLNTGELFF.

V and J are TRBV5-1 and TRBJ2-2; TRBD1 agrees at 11 bases. This CDR3 has 17 amino acids. Germline CDR1 reads SGHRS; CDR2 reads YFSETQ. Trimming took 1 base from V and 4 from J; bases not matched to a gene: 6. The CDR3, as DNA: TGCGCCAGCAGCTTGTTGGGACAGGGGGTGAGCACCGGGGAGCTGTTTTTT. Protein product: CASSLLGQGVSTGELFF.

The chain recombines TRBV29-1 with TRBJ1-1, with a possible D match to TRBD1 (6 bases). There are 11 residues in the CDR3. V was cut by 7 bases and J by 6 bases, with 12 bases left in between. The germline gives CDR1 SQVTM, CDR2 ANQGSEA. The CDR3 nucleotides are TGCAGCGGGGGGCGGGGATCTGAAGCTTTCTTT. Translated: CSGGRGSEAFF.

This chain connects TRBV6-4 to TRBJ2-7, with 7 bases identical to TRBD1. The junction had 20 bases not matched to a gene; V was cut back by 6 bases and J by 0 bases. This CDR3 has 19 amino acids. The germline gives CDR1 MRHNA, CDR2 SNTAGT. The CDR3 spells CASRPPTGMIELSSYEQYF. As DNA, the CDR3 is TGTGCCAGCAGACCGCCGACAGGGATGATAGAGTTGAGCTCCTACGAGCAGTACTTC.

The chain links TRBV27 to TRBJ2-1; D gene unclear. V dropped 5 bases and J dropped 6 bases, with 14 bases sitting between them. There are 14 residues in the CDR3. In germline, CDR1 is MNHEY, CDR2 SMNVEV (reference sequence). The CDR3 nucleotides are TGTGCCAGCAGTGGACCGGTAACCTCCAATGAGCAGTTCTTC. It translates to CASSGPVTSNEQFF.

This chain uses TRBV15 with TRBJ1-4; 8 bases match TRBD1. The trim removed 5 bases at V and 4 bases at J, leaving 3 bases unmatched. CDR1 LNHNV and CDR2 YYDKDF come from the germline V gene (reference sequence). This CDR3 contains 14 residues. CDR3 residues: CATSRTGSNEKLFF. In DNA, the CDR3 is TGTGCCACCAGCCGGACAGGGAGTAATGAAAAACTGTTTTTT.

The chain carries TRBV14 and TRBJ1-4; 7 nucleotides match TRBD1. The trim removed 5 bases at V and 8 bases at J, leaving 17 bases unmatched. The CDR3 loop spans 17 amino acids. The germline V gene has CDR1 SGHDN and CDR2 FVKESK. The CDR3 sequence: CASSSEIPGTASEKLFF. CDR3 coding DNA: TGTGCCAGCAGCTCAGAGATCCCCGGGACAGCTAGCGAAAAACTGTTTTTT.

The chain carries TRBV19 and TRBJ2-7, with a possible D match to TRBD2 (6 bases). The CDR3 loop spans 13 amino acids. V shed 2 bases and J shed 5 bases, with 10 bases lying between them. Germline CDR1 is LNHDA and CDR2 is SQIVND (reference sequence). The CDR3 DNA is TGTGCCAGTAGTATAAAGGCGGGGAACGAGCAGTACTTC. This encodes CASSIKAGNEQYF.

This sequence joins TRBV25-1 and TRBJ2-1, with D perhaps TRBD1 or TRBD2 (5 bases each). Germline assignment: CDR1 MGHDK and CDR2 SYGVNS. The ends were cut back, 4 bases at V and 5 bases at J, with 18 bases in the middle. The CDR3 has 16 amino acids. CDR3 loop: CASSAHARGQNNEQFF. CDR3 DNA: TGTGCCAGCAGTGCCCACGCGAGGGGTCAAAACAATGAGCAGTTCTTC.

The V and J genes are TRBV4-3 and TRBJ2-5, with TRBD1 identical over 8 bases. Germline CDR1 and CDR2: LGHNA and YSLEER. V gave up 3 bases and J gave up 5 bases; unmatched junction bases: 11. This CDR3 has 16 residues. The CDR3 DNA follows: TGCGCCAGCAGCCAGGGCCTAGCAAACAGGGGGGAGACCCAGTACTTC. Translating it yields CASSQGLANRGETQYF.

The gene calls are TRBV4-1 and TRBJ1-4; TRBD1 agrees at 7 bases. Germline assignment: CDR1 MGHRA and CDR2 YSYEKL. The CDR3 has 16 residues. Germline trimming cut 3 bases from V and 6 bases from J; bases unmatched to any gene: 10. CDR3 amino acids: CASSQDPGQPYEKLFF. The CDR3 region has the DNA TGCGCCAGCAGCCAGGATCCGGGACAGCCCTATGAAAAACTGTTTTTT.

The rearrangement joins TRBV28 to TRBJ2-3; maybe TRBD1 (6 bases). The CDR3 runs 14 residues. CDR1 is MDHEN and CDR2 is SYDVKM in the germline V gene. V was shortened by 6 bases and J by 7 bases, with 17 bases between the two germline ends. This CDR3 reads CASRPPVRGNTQYF. DNA of the CDR3: TGTGCCAGCAGACCTCCTGTTAGGGGGAATACGCAGTATTTT.

This chain uses TRBV28 with TRBJ1-2; D perhaps matches TRBD1 (6 bases). This CDR3 comprises 14 residues. Trimming pared 6 bases from V and 2 bases from J, leaving 13 bases between. The germline V gene encodes CDR1 MDHEN and CDR2 SYDVKM. The CDR3: CASSPPGANYGYTF. The CDR3 DNA reads as TGTGCCAGCAGCCCACCGGGGGCCAACTATGGCTACACCTTC.

This clone was seen a few times. CDR3 amino acids: CATSRVAGAGYTF. For the CDR3, the DNA is TGTGCCACCAGCAGAGTAGCGGGAGCCGGCTACACCTTC. The rearrangement uses TRBV15 and TRBJ1-2; D is ambiguous. Germline CDR1 LNHNV, CDR2 YYDKDF (reference sequence). Trimming left V 1 base short and J 8 bases short, with 11 bases between. The CDR3 is 13 residues long.